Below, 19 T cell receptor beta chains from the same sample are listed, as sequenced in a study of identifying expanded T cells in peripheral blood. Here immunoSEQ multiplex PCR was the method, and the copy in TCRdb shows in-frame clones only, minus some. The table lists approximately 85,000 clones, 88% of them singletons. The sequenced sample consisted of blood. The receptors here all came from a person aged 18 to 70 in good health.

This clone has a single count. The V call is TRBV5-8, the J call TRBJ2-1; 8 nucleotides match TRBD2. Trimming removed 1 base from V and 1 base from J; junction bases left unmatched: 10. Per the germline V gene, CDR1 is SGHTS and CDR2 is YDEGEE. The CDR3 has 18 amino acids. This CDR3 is CASSLLLYSGGSYNEQFF. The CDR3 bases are TGTGCCAGCAGCTTGTTACTGTACAGCGGGGGTTCCTACAATGAGCAGTTCTTC. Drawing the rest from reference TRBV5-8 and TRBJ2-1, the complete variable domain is EAGVTQSPTHLIKTRGQQATLRCSPISGHTSVYWYQQALGLGLQFLLWYDEGEERNRGNFPPRFSGRQFPNYSSELNVNALELEDSALYLCASSLLLYSGGSYNEQFFGPGTRLTVL.

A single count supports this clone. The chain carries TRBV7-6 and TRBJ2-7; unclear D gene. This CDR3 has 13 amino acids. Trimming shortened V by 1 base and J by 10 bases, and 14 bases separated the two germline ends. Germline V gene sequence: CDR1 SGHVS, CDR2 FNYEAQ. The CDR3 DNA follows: TGTGCCAGCAGCTTAGAAAGGGTGGGTCCCCAGTACTTC. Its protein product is CASSLERVGPQYF.

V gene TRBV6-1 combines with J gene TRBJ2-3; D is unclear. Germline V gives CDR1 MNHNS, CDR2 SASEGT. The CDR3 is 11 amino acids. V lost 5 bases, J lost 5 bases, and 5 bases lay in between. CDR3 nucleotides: TGTGCCAGCAGTCCAGGAGATACGCAGTATTTT. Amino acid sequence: CASSPGDTQYF.

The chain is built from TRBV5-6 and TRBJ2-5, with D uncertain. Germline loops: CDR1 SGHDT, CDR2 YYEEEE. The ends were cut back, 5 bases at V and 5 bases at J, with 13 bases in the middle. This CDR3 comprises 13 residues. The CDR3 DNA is TGTGCCAGCAGTCCTTACGACCGGGAGACCCAGTACTTC. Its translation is CASSPYDRETQYF. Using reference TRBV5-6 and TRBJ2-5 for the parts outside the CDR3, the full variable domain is DAGVTQSPTHLIKTRGQQVTLRCSPKSGHDTVSWYQQALGQGPQFIFQYYEEEERQRGNFPDRFSGHQFPNYSSELNVNALLLGDSALYLCASSPYDRETQYFGPGTRLLVL.

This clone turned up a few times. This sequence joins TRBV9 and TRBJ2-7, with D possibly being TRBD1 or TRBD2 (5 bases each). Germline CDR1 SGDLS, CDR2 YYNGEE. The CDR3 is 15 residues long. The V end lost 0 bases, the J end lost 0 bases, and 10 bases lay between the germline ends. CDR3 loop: CASSVAGLSSYEQYF. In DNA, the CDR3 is TGTGCCAGCAGCGTAGCGGGGCTTTCCTCCTACGAGCAGTACTTC.

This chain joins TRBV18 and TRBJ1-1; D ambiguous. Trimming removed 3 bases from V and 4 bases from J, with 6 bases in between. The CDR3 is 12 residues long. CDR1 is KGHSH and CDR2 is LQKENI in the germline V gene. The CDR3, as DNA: TGTGCCAGCTCACCCTGGAGCACTGAAGCTTTCTTT. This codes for CASSPWSTEAFF.

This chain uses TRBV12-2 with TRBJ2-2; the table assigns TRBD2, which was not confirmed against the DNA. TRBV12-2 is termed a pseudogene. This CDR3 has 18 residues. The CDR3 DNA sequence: TGTGCAAGTCGCTTAGAACTACTAGCGGGGATTCACACCGGGGAGCTGTTTTTT. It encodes CASRLELLAGIHTGELFF.

DNA of the CDR3: TGTGCCAGCAGCCTCGGGCCACCCCTCGTCTACGAGCAGTACTTC. Residues: CASSLGPPLVYEQYF. The chain carries TRBV7-2 and TRBJ2-7; D remains unclear. Between the trimmed V and J ends, which lost 5 bases and 3 bases, there was a span of 17 bases. The V gene's germline CDR1 is SGHTA and CDR2 FQGNSA. The CDR3 has 15 amino acids.

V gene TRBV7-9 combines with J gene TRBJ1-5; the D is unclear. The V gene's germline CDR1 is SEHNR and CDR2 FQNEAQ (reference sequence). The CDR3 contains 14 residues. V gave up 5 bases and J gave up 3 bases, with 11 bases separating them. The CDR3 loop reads CASSPRDVNQPQHF. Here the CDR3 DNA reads TGTGCCAGCAGCCCCCGGGATGTCAATCAGCCCCAGCATTTT. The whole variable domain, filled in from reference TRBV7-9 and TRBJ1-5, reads DTGVSQNPRHKITKRGQNVTFRCDPISEHNRLYWYRQTLGQGPEFLTYFQNEAQLEKSRLLSDRFSAERPKGSFSTLEIQRTEQGDSAMYLCASSPRDVNQPQHFGDGTRLSIL.

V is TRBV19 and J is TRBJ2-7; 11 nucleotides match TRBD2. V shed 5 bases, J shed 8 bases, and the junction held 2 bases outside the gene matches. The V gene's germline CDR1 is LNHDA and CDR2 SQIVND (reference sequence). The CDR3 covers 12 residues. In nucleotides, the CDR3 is TGTGCCAGTAGTTCTAGCGGGGGGAAGCAGTACTTC. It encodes CASSSSGGKQYF.

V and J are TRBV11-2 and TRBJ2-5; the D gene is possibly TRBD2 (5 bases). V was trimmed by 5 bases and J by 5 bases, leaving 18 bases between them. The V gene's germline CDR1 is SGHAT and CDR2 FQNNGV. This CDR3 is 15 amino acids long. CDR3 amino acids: CASSPRPNRGETQYF. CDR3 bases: TGTGCCAGCAGCCCCCGCCCAAATCGAGGGGAGACCCAGTACTTC.

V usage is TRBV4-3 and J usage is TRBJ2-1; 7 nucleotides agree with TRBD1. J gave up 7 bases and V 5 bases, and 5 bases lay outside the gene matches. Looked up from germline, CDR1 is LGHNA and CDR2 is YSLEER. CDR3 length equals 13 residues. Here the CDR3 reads CASSYRQGNEQFF. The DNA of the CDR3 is TGCGCCAGCAGCTATCGACAGGGAAATGAGCAGTTCTTC.

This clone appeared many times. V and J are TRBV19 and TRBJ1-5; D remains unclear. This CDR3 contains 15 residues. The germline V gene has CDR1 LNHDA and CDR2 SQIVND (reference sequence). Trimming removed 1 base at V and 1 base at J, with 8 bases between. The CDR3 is CASSIGVQSNQPQHF. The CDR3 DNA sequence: TGTGCCAGTAGTATAGGGGTGCAGAGCAATCAGCCCCAGCATTTT.

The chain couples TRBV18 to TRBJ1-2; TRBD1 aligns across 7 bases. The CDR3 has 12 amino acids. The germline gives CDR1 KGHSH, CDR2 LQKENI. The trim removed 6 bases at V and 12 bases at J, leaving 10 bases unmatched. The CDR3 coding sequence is TGTGCCAGCTCCTCCGGGGACAGACCTCACACCTTC. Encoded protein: CASSSGDRPHTF.

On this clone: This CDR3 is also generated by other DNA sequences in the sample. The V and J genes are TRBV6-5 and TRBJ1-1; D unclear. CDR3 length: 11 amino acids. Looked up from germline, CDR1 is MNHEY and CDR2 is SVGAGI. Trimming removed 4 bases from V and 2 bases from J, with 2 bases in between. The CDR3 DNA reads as TGTGCCAGCAGTTCAAACACTGAAGCTTTCTTT. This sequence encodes CASSSNTEAFF.

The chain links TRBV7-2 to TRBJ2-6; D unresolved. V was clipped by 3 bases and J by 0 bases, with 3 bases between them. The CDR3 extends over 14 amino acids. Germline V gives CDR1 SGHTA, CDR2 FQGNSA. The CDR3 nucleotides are TGTGCCAGCAGCTTCCGCTCTGGGGCCAACGTCCTGACTTTC. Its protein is CASSFRSGANVLTF.

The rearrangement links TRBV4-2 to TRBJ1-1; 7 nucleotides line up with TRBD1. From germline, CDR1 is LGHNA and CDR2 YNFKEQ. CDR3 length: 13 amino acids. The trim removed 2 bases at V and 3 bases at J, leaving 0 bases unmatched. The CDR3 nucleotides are TGTGCCAGCAGCCAACAGGGGGACACTGAAGCTTTCTTT. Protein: CASSQQGDTEAFF.

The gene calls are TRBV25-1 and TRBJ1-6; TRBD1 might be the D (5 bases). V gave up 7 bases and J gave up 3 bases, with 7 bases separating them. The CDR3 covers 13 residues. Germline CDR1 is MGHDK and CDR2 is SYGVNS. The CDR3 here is CASKGSYNSPLHF. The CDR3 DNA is TGTGCCAGCAAGGGGAGCTATAATTCACCCCTCCACTTT.

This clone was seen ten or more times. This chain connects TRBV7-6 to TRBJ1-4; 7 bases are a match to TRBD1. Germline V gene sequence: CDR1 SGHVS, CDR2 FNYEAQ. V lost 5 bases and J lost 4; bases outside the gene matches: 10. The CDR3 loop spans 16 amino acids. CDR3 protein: CASSRSTGTVNEKLFF. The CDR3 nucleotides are TGTGCCAGCAGCCGTTCCACCGGGACAGTTAATGAAAAACTGTTTTTT.